The next 25 T cell receptor beta chains were all read from a single sample in a study of OX40 agonist ivuxolimab in advanced cancers. Some clones are missing from TCRdb's copy, which holds only in-frame ones; the method was immunoSEQ multiplex PCR. Seen here are 90,000 to 100,000 clones, about 85% observed once, and the top ten hold 0.7% to 0.95%. Sequenced material: CD4+ or CD8+ T cells sorted from blood, taken in a trial of the OX40 agonist ivuxolimab. Source of these receptors: an adult with an advanced solid tumor such as melanoma, head and neck, liver or kidney cancer.

The V and J genes are TRBV7-7 and TRBJ2-6; D ambiguous. V was trimmed by 3 bases and J by 5 bases, leaving 17 bases between them. Germline V CDR1 and CDR2: SSHAT, FNYEAQ (reference sequence). This CDR3 is 17 amino acids long. CDR3 in amino acids: CASSFFRPQSRANVLTF. The CDR3 nucleotides read TGTGCCAGCAGCTTTTTCCGGCCACAAAGTCGGGCCAACGTCCTGACTTTC.

The chain joins TRBV4-2 to TRBJ2-2; no reliable D call. Germline assignment: CDR1 LGHNA and CDR2 YNFKEQ. V was trimmed by 4 bases and J by 1 base, leaving 7 bases between them. The CDR3 totals 14 residues. CDR3: CASSRPVNTGELFF. Written as DNA, the CDR3 is TGTGCCAGCAGCCGACCGGTGAACACCGGGGAGCTGTTTTTT.

V usage is TRBV19 and J usage is TRBJ1-3, with D hard to call. The CDR3 spans 15 residues. Trimming took off 9 bases at V and 0 bases at J, with 15 bases between the two ends. Germline V gives CDR1 LNHDA, CDR2 SQIVND (reference sequence). The CDR3 DNA is TGTGCCAGCTCTAATTGGGTGTCCTCTGGAAACACCATATATTTT. It is translated as CASSNWVSSGNTIYF.

A single count supports this clone. The chain is built from TRBV30 and TRBJ2-6, with a possible D match to TRBD2 (5 bases). The CDR3 contains 14 residues. With 4 bases removed from V and 0 bases from J, the gap between germline ends came to 7 bases. Per germline, CDR1 GTSNPN and CDR2 SVGIG (reference sequence). For the CDR3, the DNA is TGTGCCTGGACTCGGGGCTCTGGGGCCAACGTCCTGACTTTC. Translated: CAWTRGSGANVLTF. The whole variable domain, remainder taken from reference TRBV30 and TRBJ2-6, is SQTIHQWPATLVQPVGSPLSLECTVEGTSNPNLYWYRQAAGRGLQLLFYSVGIGQISSEVPQNLSASRPQDRQFILSSKKLLLSDSGFYLCAWTRGSGANVLTFGAGSRLTVL.

The chain uses TRBV10-3 and TRBJ1-5, with D possibly TRBD1 on 5 matching bases. CDR3 length: 14 amino acids. Trimming stripped 8 bases from V and 4 bases from J, with 15 bases between. Germline lookup yields CDR1 ENHRY and CDR2 SYGVKD. The CDR3 DNA sequence: TGTGCCATCCGGGACGTTTCTCCGAATCAGCCCCAGCATTTT. Translating gives CAIRDVSPNQPQHF.

The rearrangement joins TRBV18 to TRBJ1-5, with TRBD1 matching 11 bases. With 6 bases clipped from V and 1 base from J, the junction kept 5 bases outside the gene matches. CDR1 and CDR2 (germline): KGHSH, LQKENI. This CDR3 contains 16 residues. CDR3 in amino acids: CASSLGQGASNQPQHF. In DNA, the CDR3 is TGTGCCAGCTCCCTTGGACAGGGGGCGAGCAATCAGCCCCAGCATTTT. The full variable domain, in which reference TRBV18 and TRBJ1-5 provide the parts outside the CDR3, is NAGVMQNPRHLVRRRGQEARLRCSPMKGHSHVYWYRQLPEEGLKFMVYLQKENIIDESGMPKERFSAEFPKEGPSILRIQQVVRGDSAAYFCASSLGQGASNQPQHFGDGTRLSIL.

The chain combines TRBV6-5 with TRBJ2-1, with D tentatively TRBD2 (6 bases). Looked up from germline, CDR1 is MNHEY and CDR2 is SVGAGI. CDR3 length equals 14 residues. Deletions cut 4 bases from V and 8 bases from J, with 15 bases between. The DNA for the CDR3 is TGTGCCAGCAGTTTTTCGGGAGCGTGGGATGAGCAGTTCTTC. This encodes CASSFSGAWDEQFF.

This chain connects TRBV6-8 to TRBJ2-7; tentatively, D is TRBD2 (6 bases). V lost 5 bases and J 1 base, leaving 18 bases between the germline ends. CDR1 is MNHGY and CDR2 is SAAAGT in the germline V gene. The CDR3 covers 16 residues. CDR3 region: CASSPRGRRESYEQYV. CDR3 nucleotides: TGTGCCAGCAGTCCCCGTGGGAGGCGGGAATCCTACGAGCAGTACGTC.

In this sample, this clone turned up once. The chain recombines TRBV5-1 with TRBJ2-1, with 14 bases matching TRBD2. The CDR3 covers 15 residues. V trimming: 4 bases; J trimming: 10 bases; junction bases outside the gene matches: 7. Germline assignment: CDR1 SGHRS and CDR2 YFSETQ. As DNA, the CDR3 is TGCGCCAGCAGCCCGGGACTAGCGGGAGTCAACGAGCAGTTCTTC. Protein: CASSPGLAGVNEQFF.

The rearrangement uses TRBV6-6 and TRBJ2-2; D not certain. Per the germline V gene, CDR1 is MNHNY and CDR2 is SVGAGI (reference sequence). CDR3 length: 13 residues. V was shortened by 5 bases and J by 0 bases, with 4 bases between the two germline ends. CDR3 amino acids: CASSLSNTGELFF. The CDR3 coding sequence is TGTGCCAGCAGTCTGTCGAACACCGGGGAGCTGTTTTTT.

V is TRBV28 and J is TRBJ2-1, with 9 bases that match TRBD2. Trimming at V came to 6 bases and at J to 8 bases, leaving 8 bases not matched to a gene. Germline V gene lookup returns CDR1 MDHEN and CDR2 SYDVKM. This CDR3 is built from 14 residues. The CDR3 is CASRPQSGRYEQFF. The DNA of the CDR3 is TGTGCCAGCAGACCCCAAAGCGGGAGGTATGAGCAGTTCTTC.

The chain joins TRBV7-2 to TRBJ1-5; D is perhaps TRBD1 (6 bases). Trimming removed 5 bases at V and 1 base at J, with 12 bases between. CDR1 SGHTA and CDR2 FQGNSA come from the germline V gene. The CDR3 runs 15 residues. The CDR3 region has the DNA TGTGCCAGCAGCCGATCAGGGGAGAGCAATCAGCCCCAGCATTTT. Protein: CASSRSGESNQPQHF.

The chain has TRBV5-1 and TRBJ2-1; 11 nucleotides align to TRBD2. The CDR3 spans 15 residues. The trim removed 3 bases at V and 6 bases at J, leaving 5 bases unmatched. CDR1 SGHRS and CDR2 YFSETQ come from the germline V gene. DNA for the CDR3: TGCGCCAGCAGCTCACTAGCGGGGGCGGGCAATGAGCAGTTCTTC. Translating gives CASSSLAGAGNEQFF.

V gene TRBV7-2 combines with J gene TRBJ1-2; the D gene is possibly TRBD1 (5 bases). Germline CDR1 and CDR2: SGHTA and FQGNSA. The CDR3 contains 15 residues. Trimming removed 3 bases at V and 8 bases at J, with 19 bases between. CDR3 in amino acids: CASSFGWQGTGGYTF. CDR3 DNA sequence: TGTGCCAGCAGCTTCGGGTGGCAGGGCACTGGCGGCTACACCTTC.

The chain links TRBV5-4 to TRBJ1-1, with 7 bases aligning to TRBD1. This CDR3 has 16 residues. J was trimmed by 0 bases and V by 3 bases; bases with no gene match: 8. Germline lookup yields CDR1 SGHNT and CDR2 YYREEE (reference sequence). The CDR3 DNA reads TGTGCCAGCAGCTCGCCCAAGGGGGCGATGAACACTGAAGCTTTCTTT. Protein: CASSSPKGAMNTEAFF.

The J gene is TRBJ2-3, the V gene TRBV18; 10 nucleotides agree with TRBD2. CDR3 size: 16 residues. CDR1 is KGHSH and CDR2 is LQKENI in the germline V gene. V gave up 3 bases and J gave up 1 base; unmatched junction bases: 4. CDR3 residues: CASSPLAGVGTDTQYF. The CDR3 nucleotides read TGTGCCAGCTCACCTCTAGCGGGAGTGGGCACAGATACGCAGTATTTT.

A note on this clone: This sample includes further DNA sequences coding for the same CDR3. The chain combines TRBV5-1 with TRBJ1-2; no clear D. This CDR3 region has 15 residues. The germline V and J ends were trimmed by 0 bases and 1 base, with 10 bases remaining between them. The germline CDR1 and CDR2 sequences are SGHRS and YFSETQ. In nucleotides, the CDR3 is TGCGCCAGCAGCTTGGCCACCACCCGTAACTATGGCTACACCTTC. Translation: CASSLATTRNYGYTF.

V and J are TRBV7-2 and TRBJ1-4; 7 nucleotides line up with TRBD1. From germline, CDR1 is SGHTA and CDR2 FQGNSA. The CDR3 has 15 residues. V was clipped by 5 bases and J by 2 bases; unmatched bases: 5. CDR3 loop: CASSPRQGTNEKLFF. CDR3 nucleotide sequence: TGTGCCAGCAGCCCTCGACAGGGTACTAATGAAAAACTGTTTTTT.

The V gene is TRBV28, the J gene TRBJ1-1, with a tentative D call TRBD1 (5 bases). The germline V and J ends were trimmed by 3 bases and 2 bases, with 10 bases remaining between them. Germline V gene lookup returns CDR1 MDHEN and CDR2 SYDVKM. This CDR3 is built from 14 residues. As DNA, the CDR3 is TGTGCCAGCAGTTTGACACAGGCAAACACTGAAGCTTTCTTT. Protein: CASSLTQANTEAFF.

J is TRBJ2-1 and V is TRBV27, with D unresolved. V was trimmed by 5 bases and J by 4 bases, leaving 9 bases between them. There are 13 residues in the CDR3. Per the germline V gene, CDR1 is MNHEY and CDR2 is SMNVEV (reference sequence). CDR3 coding DNA: TGTGCCAGCAGTCCTCGCGAGTACAATGAGCAGTTCTTC. Its translation: CASSPREYNEQFF.

The chain is built from TRBV2 and TRBJ2-7; D gene ambiguous. V was clipped by 10 bases and J by 6 bases, with 16 bases between them. CDR1 is SNHLY, CDR2 FYNNEI, per germline. This CDR3 is 12 amino acids long. CDR3: CATSVEDGEQYF. DNA for the CDR3: TGTGCCACCTCGGTGGAAGACGGCGAGCAGTACTTC. The entire variable domain, with the rest obtained from reference TRBV2 and TRBJ2-7, is as follows: EPEVTQTPSHQVTQMGQEVILRCVPISNHLYFYWYRQILGQKVEFLVSFYNNEISEKSEIFDDQFSVERPDGSNFTLKIRSTKLEDSAMYFCATSVEDGEQYFGPGTRLTVT.

The CDR3 is CASSLALGGNEQFF. The CDR3 coding sequence is TGTGCCAGCAGCTTGGCCCTAGGGGGCAATGAGCAGTTCTTC. This chain joins TRBV5-4 and TRBJ2-1; the D gene is possibly TRBD1 (6 bases). Trimming cost V 0 bases and J 6 bases, with 10 bases left between them. Germline CDR1 and CDR2: SGHNT and YYREEE (reference sequence). This CDR3 comprises 14 residues.

This sequence joins TRBV5-3 and TRBJ2-5; D is unresolved. TRBV5-3 is placed among ORFs of uncertain function. The CDR3 loop spans 17 amino acids. The ends were cut back, 1 base at V and 1 base at J, with 17 bases in the middle. In DNA form, the CDR3 reads TGTGCCAGAAGCTTGCCCCGGCTGCCGACGACCCAAGAGACCCAGTACTTC. Its protein is CARSLPRLPTTQETQYF.

This clone came up a few times. The rearrangement joins TRBV30 to TRBJ2-2; D might be TRBD2 (5 bases). The CDR3 totals 14 residues. The germline gives CDR1 GTSNPN, CDR2 SVGIG (reference sequence). V lost 4 bases, J lost 2 bases, and 11 bases lay in between. CDR3 sequence reads: CAWKQRVNTGELFF. The CDR3, as DNA: TGTGCCTGGAAGCAGAGGGTTAACACCGGGGAGCTGTTTTTT.

In DNA form, the CDR3 reads TGTGCCAGCCAGCCCGCGGGGGTTAGGACAGATACGCAGTATTTT. Translation: CASQPAGVRTDTQYF. The chain recombines TRBV28 with TRBJ2-3; 7 bases are shared with TRBD2. CDR1 is MDHEN and CDR2 is SYDVKM in the germline V gene. V dropped 8 bases and J dropped 3; count of bases not matched to a gene: 11. This CDR3 has 15 residues. Full variable domain (outside the CDR3, taken from reference TRBV28 and TRBJ2-3): DVKVTQSSRYLVKRTGEKVFLECVQDMDHENMFWYRQDPGLGLRLIYFSYDVKMKEKGDIPEGYSVSREKKERFSLILESASTNQTSMYLCASQPAGVRTDTQYFGPGTRLTVL.